These 20 T cell receptor beta chains came from one sample sequenced in a study of T cell responses to AZD1222 COVID-19 vaccine. Generated by immunoSEQ multiplex PCR, the TCRdb table keeps only in-frame clones and is missing some. Among more than 95,000 clones listed, 88% were seen once. The material sequenced was peripheral blood, taken on day 0 of AZD1222 vaccination. These TCRs come from an adult in good health.

The chain uses TRBV30 and TRBJ1-1; D possibly corresponds to TRBD1 (5 bases). Between the trimmed V and J ends, which lost 3 bases and 0 bases, there was a span of 8 bases. This CDR3 comprises 13 residues. Germline V lookup: CDR1 GTSNPN, CDR2 SVGIG (reference sequence). This CDR3 reads CAWSRQMNTEAFF. As DNA, the CDR3 is TGTGCCTGGAGCAGACAGATGAACACTGAAGCTTTCTTT.

This chain joins TRBV3-1 (or the pseudogene TRBV3-2) and TRBJ2-7; D may be TRBD2 (5 bases). Per germline, CDR1 LGHDT and CDR2 YNNKEL (reference sequence). Trimming stripped 3 bases from V and 0 bases from J, with 12 bases between. The CDR3 is made up of 15 amino acids. The CDR3 DNA sequence: TGTGCCAGCAGCCATACTAGGTTTAGCTCCTACGAGCAGTACTTC. Translation gives CASSHTRFSSYEQYF.

The chain employs TRBV19 and TRBJ2-5; D tentatively reads TRBD1 or TRBD2 (6 bases each). The CDR3 extends over 15 amino acids. The germline CDR1 and CDR2 sequences are LNHDA and SQIVND (reference sequence). V gave up 4 bases and J gave up 4 bases, with 16 bases separating them. In DNA, the CDR3 is TGTGCCAGTAGTAATTTTGCGGAGGGGGGAGAGACCCAGTACTTC. Translation gives CASSNFAEGGETQYF.

The chain is built from TRBV7-9 and TRBJ2-2; 11 positions match TRBD2. Germline lookup yields CDR1 SEHNR and CDR2 FQNEAQ (reference sequence). The CDR3 has 16 residues. With V trimmed by 3 bases and J by 8 bases, 8 bases remained unmatched. CDR3 in DNA: TGTGCCAGCAGCTTGGGAACTAGCGGGAGAGGAGGGGAGCTGTTTTTT. This gives the protein CASSLGTSGRGGELFF.

The gene calls are TRBV19 and TRBJ2-7; TRBD1 might be the D (5 bases). V dropped 5 bases and J dropped 0 bases, with 11 bases sitting between them. The CDR3 consists of 14 residues. Germline V gene sequence: CDR1 LNHDA, CDR2 SQIVND (reference sequence). The CDR3 loop reads CASSYKGVSYEQYF. The CDR3 DNA is TGTGCCAGTAGTTACAAAGGGGTCTCCTACGAGCAGTACTTC.

V usage is TRBV27 and J usage is TRBJ2-3, with 10 bases that match TRBD2. Per the germline V gene, CDR1 is MNHEY and CDR2 is SMNVEV (reference sequence). The CDR3 has 17 residues. V shed 4 bases and J 0 bases; nucleotides not matched to a gene: 7. CDR3 sequence (DNA): TGTGCCAGCAGTTCATCCCGGACTAGCGGAAGCACAGATACGCAGTATTTT. Translation gives CASSSSRTSGSTDTQYF.

This chain uses TRBV5-8 with TRBJ1-4; the D is unclear. This CDR3 has 15 residues. Germline V lookup: CDR1 SGHTS, CDR2 YDEGEE. With 6 bases removed from V and 5 bases from J, the gap between germline ends came to 17 bases. The CDR3 reads CASTMYSGENEKLFF. Written as DNA, the CDR3 is TGTGCCAGCACTATGTACTCAGGCGAGAATGAAAAACTGTTTTTT.

The V gene is TRBV29-1, the J gene TRBJ2-7; D might be TRBD2 (5 bases). The V end was cut by 2 bases, the J end by 5 bases, with 13 bases between. There are 13 residues in the CDR3. The germline CDR1 and CDR2 sequences are SQVTM and ANQGSEA. CDR3 nucleotides: TGCAGCGTTGAATCCACCAGAGGGAACGAGCAGTACTTC. It codes for CSVESTRGNEQYF.

The chain combines TRBV5-1 with TRBJ2-7; 10 nucleotides match TRBD1. The CDR3 runs to 15 residues. Germline V gene data show CDR1 as SGHRS and CDR2 as YFSETQ. Trimming took 4 bases from V and 3 from J; bases not matched to a gene: 7. The CDR3 sequence: CASSLSGTGVYEQYF. In DNA, the CDR3 is TGCGCCAGCAGCCTCTCCGGGACAGGGGTCTACGAGCAGTACTTC. The variable domain in full, completed from reference TRBV5-1 and TRBJ2-7, reads KAGVTQTPRYLIKTRGQQVTLSCSPISGHRSVSWYQQTPGQGLQFLFEYFSETQRNKGNFPGRFSGRQFSNSRSEMNVSTLELGDSALYLCASSLSGTGVYEQYFGPGTRLTVT.

This sequence joins TRBV14 and TRBJ2-2; no clear D gene. Trimming pared 0 bases from V and 1 base from J, leaving 9 bases between. Looked up from germline, CDR1 is SGHDN and CDR2 is FVKESK. The CDR3 is made up of 16 amino acids. DNA for the CDR3: TGTGCCAGCAGCCAAGAGATGGTAGGGAACACCGGGGAGCTGTTTTTT. Translated, it gives CASSQEMVGNTGELFF.

The chain couples TRBV19 to TRBJ2-4; D is uncertain. Germline values: CDR1 LNHDA, CDR2 SQIVND (reference sequence). This CDR3 spans 15 amino acids. The V and J ends lost 4 bases and 2 bases respectively, with 12 bases between them. CDR3 protein: CASSKAGESKNIQYF. The CDR3 DNA sequence: TGTGCCAGTAGTAAGGCTGGTGAGTCCAAAAACATTCAGTACTTC.

The rearrangement uses TRBV19 and TRBJ2-5; D might be TRBD1 (5 bases). V was cut by 4 bases and J by 1 base, with 7 bases left in between. This CDR3 has 13 amino acids. Germline assignment: CDR1 LNHDA and CDR2 SQIVND (reference sequence). The CDR3 loop reads CASSNRFQETQYF. CDR3 sequence (DNA): TGTGCCAGTAGTAACAGGTTCCAAGAGACCCAGTACTTC.

The genes are TRBV7-3 and TRBJ2-7, with D unresolved. The germline V gene has CDR1 SGHTA and CDR2 FQGTGA. Trimming stripped 1 base from V and 4 bases from J, with 8 bases between. The CDR3 length is 13 residues. CDR3: CASSLSGRYEQYF. In DNA, the CDR3 is TGTGCCAGCAGCTTAAGCGGTCGGTACGAGCAGTACTTC.

The V gene is TRBV28, the J gene TRBJ1-2; D not resolved. Trimming removed 7 bases at V and 8 bases at J, with 17 bases between. The CDR3 covers 13 residues. Germline V CDR1 and CDR2: MDHEN, SYDVKM. The CDR3 DNA reads TGTGCCAGCATCGAAAATTCAGGTTACGGCTACACCTTC. This encodes CASIENSGYGYTF.

The genes are TRBV5-1 and TRBJ2-3; perhaps D is TRBD1 or TRBD2 (5 bases each). The germline V gene encodes CDR1 SGHRS and CDR2 YFSETQ. The V end lost 0 bases, the J end lost 1 base, and 9 bases lay between the germline ends. This CDR3 spans 15 amino acids. This chain's CDR3 is CASSLGDPGTDTQYF. Here the CDR3 DNA reads TGCGCCAGCAGCTTGGGGGACCCGGGCACAGATACGCAGTATTTT. Combining the CDR3 with reference TRBV5-1 and TRBJ2-3 gives the whole variable domain KAGVTQTPRYLIKTRGQQVTLSCSPISGHRSVSWYQQTPGQGLQFLFEYFSETQRNKGNFPGRFSGRQFSNSRSEMNVSTLELGDSALYLCASSLGDPGTDTQYFGPGTRLTVL.

The rearrangement uses TRBV7-3 and TRBJ1-1; D possibly corresponds to TRBD1 (5 bases). The V end lost 1 base, the J end lost 4 bases, and 16 bases lay between the germline ends. This CDR3 is built from 16 residues. Germline V CDR1 and CDR2: SGHTA, FQGTGA. CDR3 loop: CASSLSPPGGGTEAFF. CDR3 nucleotide sequence: TGTGCCAGCAGCTTAAGCCCTCCCGGGGGTGGCACTGAAGCTTTCTTT.

This clone was picked up one time. V is TRBV30 and J is TRBJ1-2; D ambiguous. Per the germline V gene, CDR1 is GTSNPN and CDR2 is SVGIG (reference sequence). This CDR3 is built from 13 residues. The ends were cut back, 0 bases at V and 7 bases at J, with 12 bases in the middle. CDR3 amino acids: CAWSVGRETGYTF. The CDR3 DNA reads TGTGCCTGGAGTGTAGGGCGGGAAACTGGCTACACCTTC.

The chain links TRBV27 to TRBJ2-5, with D perhaps matching TRBD1 or TRBD2 (5 bases each). Deletions cut 6 bases from V and 5 bases from J, with 10 bases between. The CDR3 length is 12 residues. The V gene's germline CDR1 is MNHEY and CDR2 SMNVEV (reference sequence). This CDR3 is CASRSGGETQYF. CDR3 DNA sequence: TGTGCCAGCAGGAGTGGGGGTGAGACCCAGTACTTC.

The CDR3 sequence: CASNQPGTGGDYGYTF. In DNA, the CDR3 is TGTGCCAGTAATCAACCCGGAACAGGGGGCGACTATGGCTACACCTTC. J is TRBJ1-2 and V is TRBV19; TRBD1 aligns across 9 bases. Trimming at V came to 7 bases and at J to 3 bases, leaving 12 bases not matched to a gene. This CDR3 region has 16 residues. Germline lookup yields CDR1 LNHDA and CDR2 SQIVND (reference sequence).

The chain combines TRBV7-8 with TRBJ2-3; the D gene is possibly TRBD2 (6 bases). There are 16 residues in the CDR3. V gave up 5 bases and J gave up 0 bases, with 15 bases separating them. CDR1 and CDR2 (germline): SGHVS, FQNEAQ. CDR3 loop: CASSPDGEESTDTQYF. CDR3 in DNA: TGTGCCAGCAGCCCTGACGGGGAGGAGAGCACAGATACGCAGTATTTT.